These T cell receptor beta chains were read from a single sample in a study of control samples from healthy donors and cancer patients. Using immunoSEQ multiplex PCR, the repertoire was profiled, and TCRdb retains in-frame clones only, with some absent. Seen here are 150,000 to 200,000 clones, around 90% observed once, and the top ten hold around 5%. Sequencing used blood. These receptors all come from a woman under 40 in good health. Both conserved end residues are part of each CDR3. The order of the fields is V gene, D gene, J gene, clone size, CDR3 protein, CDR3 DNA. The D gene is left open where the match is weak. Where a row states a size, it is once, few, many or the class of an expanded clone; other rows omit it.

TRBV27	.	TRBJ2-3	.	CASSLFWGSDTQYF	TGTGCCAGCAGTTTATTCTGGGGATCGGATACGCAGTATTTT
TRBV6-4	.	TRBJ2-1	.	CASSDSSVNEQFF	TGTGCCAGCAGTGACTCTAGCGTCAATGAGCAGTTCTTC
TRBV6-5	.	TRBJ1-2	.	CASSKGVGYGYTF	TGTGCCAGCAGTAAGGGGGTGGGGTATGGCTACACCTTC
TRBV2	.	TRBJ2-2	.	CASKKQGTTNTGELFF	TGTGCCAGCAAAAAGCAGGGGACCACGAACACCGGGGAGCTGTTTTTT
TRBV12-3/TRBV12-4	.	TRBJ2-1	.	CASRTSGEQFF	TGTGCCAGCAGAACAAGCGGTGAGCAGTTCTTC
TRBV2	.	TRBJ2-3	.	CASRLGGLRTDTQYF	TGTGCCAGCAGGTTGGGGGGTCTCCGCACAGATACGCAGTATTTT
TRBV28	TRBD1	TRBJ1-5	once	CASSNRGSSQPQHF	TGTGCCAGCAGCAACAGGGGTTCCAGTCAGCCCCAGCATTTT
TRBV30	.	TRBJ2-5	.	CAWSLGEFGQETQYF	TGTGCCTGGAGTTTAGGGGAATTTGGTCAAGAGACCCAGTACTTC
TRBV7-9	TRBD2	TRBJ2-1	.	CASSSRRLAGGSNEQFF	TGTGCCAGCAGCTCGAGACGACTAGCGGGAGGATCCAATGAGCAGTTCTTC
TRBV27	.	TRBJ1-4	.	CASSPFPPIATNEKLFF	TGTGCCAGCAGCCCCTTCCCGCCGATTGCAACTAATGAAAAACTGTTTTTT
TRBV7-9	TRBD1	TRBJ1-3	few	CASSFRGDTIYF	TGTGCCAGCAGTTTCAGGGGGGACACCATATATTTT